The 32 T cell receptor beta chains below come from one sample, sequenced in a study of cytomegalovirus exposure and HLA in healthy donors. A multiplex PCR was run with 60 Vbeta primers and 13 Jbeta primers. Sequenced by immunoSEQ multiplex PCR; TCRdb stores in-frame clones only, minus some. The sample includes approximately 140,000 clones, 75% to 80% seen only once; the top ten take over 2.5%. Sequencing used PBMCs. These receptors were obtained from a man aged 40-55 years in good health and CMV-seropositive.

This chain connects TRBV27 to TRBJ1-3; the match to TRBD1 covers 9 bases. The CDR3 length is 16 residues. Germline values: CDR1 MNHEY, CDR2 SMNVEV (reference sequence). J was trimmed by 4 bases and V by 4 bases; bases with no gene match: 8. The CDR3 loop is CASSSSGQGRGNTIYF. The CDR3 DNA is TGTGCCAGCAGTTCCTCGGGACAGGGCCGAGGAAACACCATATATTTT.

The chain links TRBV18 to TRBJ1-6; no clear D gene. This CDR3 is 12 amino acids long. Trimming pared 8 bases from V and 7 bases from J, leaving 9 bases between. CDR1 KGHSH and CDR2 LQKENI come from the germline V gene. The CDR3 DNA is TGTGCCAGCCGTGACACAAATTCACCCCTCCACTTT. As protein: CASRDTNSPLHF.

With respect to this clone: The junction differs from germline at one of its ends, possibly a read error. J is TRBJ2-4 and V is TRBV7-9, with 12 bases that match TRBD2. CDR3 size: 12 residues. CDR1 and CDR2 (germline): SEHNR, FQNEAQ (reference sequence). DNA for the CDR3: TGTTCCAGCAGCCGACTAGCGGGAGAGGTTTACTTC. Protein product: CSSSRLAGEVYF. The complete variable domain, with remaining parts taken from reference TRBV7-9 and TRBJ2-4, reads DTGVSQNPRHKITKRGQNVTFRCDPISEHNRLYWYRQTLGQGPEFLTYFQNEAQLEKSRLLSDRFSAERPKGSFSTLEIQRTEQGDSAMYLCSSSRLAGEVYFGAGTRLSVL.

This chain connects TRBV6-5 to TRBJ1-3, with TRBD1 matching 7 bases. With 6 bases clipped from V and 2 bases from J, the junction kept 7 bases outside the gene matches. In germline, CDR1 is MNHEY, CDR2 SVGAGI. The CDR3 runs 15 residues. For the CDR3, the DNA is TGTGCCAGCAGCCCGGACAGGTTCGCTGGAAACACCATATATTTT. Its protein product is CASSPDRFAGNTIYF.

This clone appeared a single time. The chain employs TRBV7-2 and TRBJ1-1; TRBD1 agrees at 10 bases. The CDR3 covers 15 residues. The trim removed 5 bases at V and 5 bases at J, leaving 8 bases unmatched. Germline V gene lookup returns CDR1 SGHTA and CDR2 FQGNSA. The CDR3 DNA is TGTGCCAGCAGCAAAAGACAGGGGGCCGGTACTGAAGCTTTCTTT. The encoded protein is CASSKRQGAGTEAFF.

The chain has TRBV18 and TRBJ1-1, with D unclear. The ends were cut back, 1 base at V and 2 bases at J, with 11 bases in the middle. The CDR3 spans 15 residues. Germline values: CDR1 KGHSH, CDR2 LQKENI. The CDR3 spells CASSPRLQLNTEAFF. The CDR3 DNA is TGTGCCAGCTCACCACGGTTGCAGTTAAACACTGAAGCTTTCTTT.

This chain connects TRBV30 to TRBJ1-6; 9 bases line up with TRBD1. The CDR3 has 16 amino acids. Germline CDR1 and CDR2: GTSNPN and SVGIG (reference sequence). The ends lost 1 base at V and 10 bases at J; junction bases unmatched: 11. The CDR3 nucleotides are TGTGCCTGGAGTGGACAGGGGGGACCAAGGGGGTCACCCCTCCACTTT. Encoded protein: CAWSGQGGPRGSPLHF. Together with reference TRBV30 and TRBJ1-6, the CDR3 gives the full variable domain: SQTIHQWPATLVQPVGSPLSLECTVEGTSNPNLYWYRQAAGRGLQLLFYSVGIGQISSEVPQNLSASRPQDRQFILSSKKLLLSDSGFYLCAWSGQGGPRGSPLHFGNGTRLTVT.

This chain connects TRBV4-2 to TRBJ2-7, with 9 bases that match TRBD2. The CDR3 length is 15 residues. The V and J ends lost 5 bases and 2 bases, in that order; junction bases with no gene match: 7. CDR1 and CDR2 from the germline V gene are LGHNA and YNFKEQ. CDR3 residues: CASSSVLAGPYEQYF. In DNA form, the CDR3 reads TGTGCCAGCAGCTCGGTACTAGCGGGCCCCTACGAGCAGTACTTC.

The chain's CDR3 is CASSIPGGGDEKLFF. In DNA form, the CDR3 reads TGTGCCAGCAGTATACCAGGGGGCGGCGATGAAAAACTGTTTTTT. The rearrangement joins TRBV28 to TRBJ1-4; 8 nucleotides line up with TRBD1. V dropped 5 bases and J dropped 6; count of bases not matched to a gene: 8. The CDR3 covers 15 residues. The germline V gene has CDR1 MDHEN and CDR2 SYDVKM.

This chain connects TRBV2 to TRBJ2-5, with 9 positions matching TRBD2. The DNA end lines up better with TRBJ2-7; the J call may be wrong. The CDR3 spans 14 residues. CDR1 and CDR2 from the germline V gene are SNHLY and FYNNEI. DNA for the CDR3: TGTGCCAGCAGCGGCGGGAGGGTCTCCTACGAGCAGTACTTC. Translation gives CASSGGRVSYEQYF.

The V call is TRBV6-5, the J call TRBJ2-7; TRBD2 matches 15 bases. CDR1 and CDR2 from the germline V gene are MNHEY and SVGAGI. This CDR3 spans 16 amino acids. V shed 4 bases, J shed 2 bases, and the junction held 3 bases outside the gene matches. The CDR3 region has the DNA TGTGCCAGCAGTTCCGGACTAGCGGGAGGGCCCTACGAGCAGTACTTC. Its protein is CASSSGLAGGPYEQYF.

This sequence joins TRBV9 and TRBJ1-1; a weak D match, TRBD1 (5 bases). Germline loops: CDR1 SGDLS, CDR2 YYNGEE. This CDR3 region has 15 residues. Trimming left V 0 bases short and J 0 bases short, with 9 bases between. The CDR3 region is CASSVVGGMNTEAFF. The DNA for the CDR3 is TGTGCCAGCAGCGTAGTTGGGGGGATGAACACTGAAGCTTTCTTT.

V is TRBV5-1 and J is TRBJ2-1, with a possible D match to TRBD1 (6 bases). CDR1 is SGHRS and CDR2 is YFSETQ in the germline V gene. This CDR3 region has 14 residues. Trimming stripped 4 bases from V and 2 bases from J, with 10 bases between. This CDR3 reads CASSRGSTYNEQFF. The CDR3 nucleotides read TGCGCCAGCAGCAGGGGGTCTACCTACAATGAGCAGTTCTTC. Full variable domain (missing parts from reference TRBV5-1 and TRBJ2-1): KAGVTQTPRYLIKTRGQQVTLSCSPISGHRSVSWYQQTPGQGLQFLFEYFSETQRNKGNFPGRFSGRQFSNSRSEMNVSTLELGDSALYLCASSRGSTYNEQFFGPGTRLTVL.

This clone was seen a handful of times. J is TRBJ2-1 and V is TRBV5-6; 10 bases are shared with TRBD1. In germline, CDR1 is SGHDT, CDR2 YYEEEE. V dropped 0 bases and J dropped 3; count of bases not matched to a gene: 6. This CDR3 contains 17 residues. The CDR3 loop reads CASSLGWGQGFYNEQFF. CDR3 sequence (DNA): TGTGCCAGCAGCTTGGGATGGGGACAGGGGTTCTACAATGAGCAGTTCTTC.

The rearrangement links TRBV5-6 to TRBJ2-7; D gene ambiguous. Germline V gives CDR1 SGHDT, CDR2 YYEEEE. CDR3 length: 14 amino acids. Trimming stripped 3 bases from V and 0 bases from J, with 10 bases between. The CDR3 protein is CASSWAGFSYEQYF. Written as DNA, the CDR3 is TGTGCCAGCAGCTGGGCAGGATTCTCCTACGAGCAGTACTTC.

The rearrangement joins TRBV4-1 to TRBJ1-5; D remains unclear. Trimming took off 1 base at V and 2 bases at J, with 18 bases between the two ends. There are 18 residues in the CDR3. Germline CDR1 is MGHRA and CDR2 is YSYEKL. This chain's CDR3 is CASSQAPAGSGGNQPQHF. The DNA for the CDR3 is TGCGCCAGCAGCCAAGCCCCGGCGGGTTCCGGGGGCAATCAGCCCCAGCATTTT.

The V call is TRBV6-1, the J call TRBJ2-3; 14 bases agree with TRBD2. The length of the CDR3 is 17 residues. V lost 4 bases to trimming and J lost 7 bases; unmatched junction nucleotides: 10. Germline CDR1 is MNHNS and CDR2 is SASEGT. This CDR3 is CASSGGLAGGIPNTQYF. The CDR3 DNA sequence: TGTGCCAGCAGTGGTGGACTAGCGGGAGGTATTCCGAATACGCAGTATTTT.

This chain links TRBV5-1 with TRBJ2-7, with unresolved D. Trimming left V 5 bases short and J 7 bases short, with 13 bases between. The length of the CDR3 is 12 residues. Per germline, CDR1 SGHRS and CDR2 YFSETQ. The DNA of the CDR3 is TGCGCCAGCAGTCAGACTCATGGTGAGCAGTACTTC. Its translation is CASSQTHGEQYF.

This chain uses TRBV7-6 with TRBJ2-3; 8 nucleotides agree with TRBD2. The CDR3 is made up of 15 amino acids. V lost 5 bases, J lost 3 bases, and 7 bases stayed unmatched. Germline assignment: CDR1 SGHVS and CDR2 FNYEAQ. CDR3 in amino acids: CASSPVGLATDTQYF. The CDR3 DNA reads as TGTGCCAGCAGCCCCGTTGGACTAGCTACAGATACGCAGTATTTT. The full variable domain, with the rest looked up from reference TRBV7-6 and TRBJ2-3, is GAGVSQSPRYKVTKRGQDVALRCDPISGHVSLYWYRQALGQGPEFLTYFNYEAQQDKSGLPNDRFSAERPEGSISTLTIQRTEQRDSAMYRCASSPVGLATDTQYFGPGTRLTVL.

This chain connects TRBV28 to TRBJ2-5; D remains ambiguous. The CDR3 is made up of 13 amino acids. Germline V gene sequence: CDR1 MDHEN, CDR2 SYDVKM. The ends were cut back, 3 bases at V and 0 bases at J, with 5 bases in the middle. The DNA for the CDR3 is TGTGCCAGCAGTTTCGACAACCAAGAGACCCAGTACTTC. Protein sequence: CASSFDNQETQYF.

The CDR3: CASSIGGTPSPYNEQFF. CDR3 nucleotide sequence: TGTGCCAGTAGTATAGGAGGGACACCAAGCCCCTACAATGAGCAGTTCTTC. The chain carries TRBV19 and TRBJ2-1; tentative D call: TRBD1 (6 bases). The CDR3 has 17 amino acids. Looked up from germline, CDR1 is LNHDA and CDR2 is SQIVND (reference sequence). Deletions cut 1 base from V and 2 bases from J, with 15 bases between.

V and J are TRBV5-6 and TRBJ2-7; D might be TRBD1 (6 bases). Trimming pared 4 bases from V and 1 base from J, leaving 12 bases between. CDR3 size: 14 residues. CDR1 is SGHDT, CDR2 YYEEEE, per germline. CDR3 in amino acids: CASSPGHVSYEQYF. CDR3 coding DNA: TGTGCCAGCAGCCCGGGACACGTATCCTACGAGCAGTACTTC.

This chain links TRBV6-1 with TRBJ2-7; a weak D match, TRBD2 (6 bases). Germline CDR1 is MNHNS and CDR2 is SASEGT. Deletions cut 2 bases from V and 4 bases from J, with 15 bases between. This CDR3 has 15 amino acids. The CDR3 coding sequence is TGTGCCAGCAGTGAAACAAATAGCGGAGCGTACGAGCAGTACTTC. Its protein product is CASSETNSGAYEQYF.

The CDR3 nucleotides read TGTGCCACCAGTACCACTGGACAGATTAACACCGGGGAGCTGTTTTTT. Its translation is CATSTTGQINTGELFF. The chain recombines TRBV15 with TRBJ2-2, with a weak D call TRBD1 (6 bases). The CDR3 is 16 amino acids. In germline, CDR1 is LNHNV, CDR2 YYDKDF (reference sequence). Deletions cut 6 bases from V and 2 bases from J, with 16 bases between.

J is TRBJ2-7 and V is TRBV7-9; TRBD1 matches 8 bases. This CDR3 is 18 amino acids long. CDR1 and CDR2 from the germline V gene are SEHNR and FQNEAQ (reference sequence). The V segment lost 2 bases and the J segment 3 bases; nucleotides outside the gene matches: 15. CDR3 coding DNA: TGTGCCAGCAGCTTAACGGAGGGGTTCGTAGGACAGGGCTACGAGCAGTACTTC. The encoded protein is CASSLTEGFVGQGYEQYF.

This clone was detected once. CDR3: CASRLFPGSGNTEAFF. CDR3 nucleotide sequence: TGTGCCAGCAGGCTATTTCCAGGGTCCGGAAACACTGAAGCTTTCTTT. This chain joins TRBV5-6 and TRBJ1-1; TRBD1 might be the D (5 bases). V was cut by 5 bases and J by 2 bases, with 19 bases left in between. From germline, CDR1 is SGHDT and CDR2 YYEEEE. The CDR3 has 16 amino acids.

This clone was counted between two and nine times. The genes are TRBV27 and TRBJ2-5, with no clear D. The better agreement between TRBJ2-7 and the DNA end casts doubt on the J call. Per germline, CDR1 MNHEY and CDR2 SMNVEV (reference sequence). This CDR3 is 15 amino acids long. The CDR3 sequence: CASSFFGQRPYEQYF. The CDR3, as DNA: TGTGCCAGCAGTTTTTTTGGTCAGCGCCCCTACGAGCAGTACTTC.

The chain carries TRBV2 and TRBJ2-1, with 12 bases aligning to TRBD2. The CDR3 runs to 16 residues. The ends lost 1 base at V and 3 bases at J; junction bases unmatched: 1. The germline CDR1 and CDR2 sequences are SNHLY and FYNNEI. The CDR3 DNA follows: TGTGCCAGCAGTGAAGGGACTAGCGGGATCTACAATGAGCAGTTCTTC. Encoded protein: CASSEGTSGIYNEQFF.

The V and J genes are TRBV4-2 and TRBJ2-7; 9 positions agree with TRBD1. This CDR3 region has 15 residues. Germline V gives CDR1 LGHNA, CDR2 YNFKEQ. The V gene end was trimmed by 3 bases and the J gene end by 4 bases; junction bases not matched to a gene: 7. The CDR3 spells CASSHGTGLGYEQYF. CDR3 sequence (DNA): TGTGCCAGCAGCCACGGGACAGGGTTAGGATACGAGCAGTACTTC.

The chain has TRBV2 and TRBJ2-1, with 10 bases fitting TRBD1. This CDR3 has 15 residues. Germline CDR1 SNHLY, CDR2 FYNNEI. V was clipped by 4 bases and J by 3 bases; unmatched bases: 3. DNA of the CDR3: TGTGCCAGCAGTGTTAGGACAGGGGGCTACAATGAGCAGTTCTTC. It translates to CASSVRTGGYNEQFF.

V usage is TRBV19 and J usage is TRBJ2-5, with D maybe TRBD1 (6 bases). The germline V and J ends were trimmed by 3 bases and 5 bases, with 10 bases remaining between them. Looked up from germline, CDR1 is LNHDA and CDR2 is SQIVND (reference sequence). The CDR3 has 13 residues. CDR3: CASSMSGAETQYF. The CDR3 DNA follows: TGTGCCAGTAGTATGTCAGGGGCGGAGACCCAGTACTTC.

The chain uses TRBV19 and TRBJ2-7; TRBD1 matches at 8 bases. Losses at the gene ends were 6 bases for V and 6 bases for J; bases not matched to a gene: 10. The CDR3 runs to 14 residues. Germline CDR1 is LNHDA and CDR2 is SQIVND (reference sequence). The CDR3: CASRNTGGIGEQYF. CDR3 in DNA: TGTGCCAGTAGAAACACAGGGGGGATCGGCGAGCAGTACTTC. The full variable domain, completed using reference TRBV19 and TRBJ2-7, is DGGITQSPKYLFRKEGQNVTLSCEQNLNHDAMYWYRQDPGQGLRLIYYSQIVNDFQKGDIAEGYSVSREKKESFPLTVTSAQKNPTAFYLCASRNTGGIGEQYFGPGTRLTVT.